Presented here are 25 T cell receptor beta chains from one specimen sequenced in a study of Graves' ophthalmopathy and Graves' hyperthyroidism (dated by TCRdb to the late 2010s). Sequencing relied on an Illumina HiSeq 2000. TCR beta CDR3 regions were amplified from RNA transcripts for repertoire sequencing. A first-round RT-PCR used HTBI primers with the Qiagen OneStep RT-PCR kit, followed by a second-round multiplex PCR, size selection and purification. TCRdb itself trimmed the public reads at Q25 with fastp, ran MiXCR and retained productive beta chains. Merged by CDR3 protein, the rows form single entries marked with the most common genes and DNA. The table for this sample lists a few hundred thousand distinct CDR3 sequences; 17% of them were counted only once. The top ten hold roughly 2.3% of the sample. Material for sequencing was peripheral blood. The receptors were gathered from an adult woman with stable Graves' hyperthyroidism.

This clonotype was counted a few times. The chain employs TRBV6-1 and TRBJ1-6, with a weak D call TRBD1 (6 bases). CDR1 and CDR2 (germline): MNHNS, SASEGT. Trimming left V 1 base short and J 9 bases short, with 22 bases between. This CDR3 is built from 18 residues. CDR3 coding DNA: TGTGCCAGCAGTGAAGTTGGCCCAGGACAGTCTGGCGGTTCACCCCTCCACTTT. It encodes CASSEVGPGQSGGSPLHF.

This clonotype came up many times. V is TRBV7-2 and J is TRBJ1-6; possibly TRBD1 for D (5 bases). From germline, CDR1 is SGHTA and CDR2 FQGNSA. The length of the CDR3 is 14 residues. V was clipped by 5 bases and J by 11 bases, with 16 bases between them. CDR3 sequence reads: CASSPGQGATPLHF. As DNA, the CDR3 is TGTGCCAGCAGCCCGGGTCAGGGCGCGACACCCCTCCACTTT.

This clonotype was seen many times. The chain employs TRBV20-1 and TRBJ1-1; D gene ambiguous. V shed 3 bases and J shed 1 base, with 6 bases lying between them. This CDR3 region has 12 residues. Germline V lookup: CDR1 DFQATT, CDR2 SNEGSKA (reference sequence). The CDR3, as DNA: TGCAGTGCTAGGTACAGGAACACTGAAGCTTTCTTT. It is translated as CSARYRNTEAFF.

The sample holds many counts of this clonotype. The J gene is TRBJ2-7, the V gene TRBV15, with D possibly TRBD1 on 6 matching bases. With 3 bases removed from V and 0 bases from J, the gap between germline ends came to 21 bases. The CDR3 is 18 residues long. From germline, CDR1 is LNHNV and CDR2 YYDKDF (reference sequence). In DNA form, the CDR3 reads TGTGCCACCAGCAGCACCAAGACAGGAACCTGGAGCTCCTACGAGCAGTACTTC. Its protein is CATSSTKTGTWSSYEQYF.

There are many counts of this clonotype. The J gene is TRBJ1-1, the V gene TRBV2, with 7 nucleotides matching TRBD1. CDR1 and CDR2 (germline): SNHLY, FYNNEI. The CDR3 is 13 amino acids. The V segment lost 7 bases and the J segment 2 bases; nucleotides outside the gene matches: 4. The DNA for the CDR3 is TGTGCCAGCACCAGACAGGGAAACACTGAAGCTTTCTTT. This encodes CASTRQGNTEAFF. Full variable domain (missing parts from reference TRBV2 and TRBJ1-1): EPEVTQTPSHQVTQMGQEVILRCVPISNHLYFYWYRQILGQKVEFLVSFYNNEISEKSEIFDDQFSVERPDGSNFTLKIRSTKLEDSAMYFCASTRQGNTEAFFGQGTRLTVV.

This clonotype came up many times. The chain recombines TRBV6-5 with TRBJ1-5; D unclear. Trimming removed 2 bases at V and 0 bases at J, with 5 bases between. This CDR3 has 14 residues. The V gene's germline CDR1 is MNHEY and CDR2 SVGAGI. The CDR3 nucleotides are TGTGCCAGCAGTTACCGGGATAGCAATCAGCCCCAGCATTTT. This sequence encodes CASSYRDSNQPQHF.

Ten or more counts support this clonotype. The CDR3 DNA follows: TGTGCCAGCAGCCAATCGACTGCGGCTGAAGCTTTCTTT. It translates to CASSQSTAAEAFF. The chain recombines TRBV12-3 or TRBV12-4 with TRBJ1-1; no clear D gene. There are 13 residues in the CDR3. The germline V and J ends were trimmed by 6 bases and 6 bases, with 14 bases remaining between them.

This clonotype has at least ten counts. V usage is TRBV12-3 or TRBV12-4 and J usage is TRBJ1-5, with unresolved D. Trimming stripped 3 bases from V and 0 bases from J, with 9 bases between. The CDR3 is 15 residues long. The CDR3 is CASSFVVNSNQPQHF. The CDR3, as DNA: TGTGCCAGCAGTTTCGTAGTCAATAGCAATCAGCCCCAGCATTTT.

This clonotype was seen many times. This chain connects TRBV12-3 or TRBV12-4 to TRBJ2-7, with D possibly being TRBD2 (7 bases). Trimming removed 5 bases from V and 0 bases from J, with 17 bases in between. The CDR3 runs 16 residues. CDR3 amino acids: CASSPVAAGASYEQYF. The CDR3 bases are TGTGCCAGCAGTCCCGTTGCGGCGGGGGCCTCCTACGAGCAGTACTTC.

Concerning this clonotype itself: The junction shows a germline mismatch at one end, possibly a read error. The J gene is TRBJ2-4, the V gene TRBV6-1; D gene uncertain. Looked up from germline, CDR1 is MNHNS and CDR2 is SASEGT. This CDR3 is built from 11 residues. Here the CDR3 DNA reads TGTGCCGGCCTACCCACGCATGAGAAGTTCTTC. Translating gives CAGLPTHEKFF.

This clonotype occurred many times. The CDR3 protein is CATSDLGDQFGTGELFF. CDR3 bases: TGTGCCACCAGTGATTTGGGGGACCAATTTGGCACCGGGGAGCTGTTTTTT. The J gene is TRBJ2-2, the V gene TRBV24-1; D could derive from TRBD1 or TRBD2 (5 bases each). The CDR3 loop spans 17 amino acids. V shed 0 bases and J shed 4 bases, with 14 bases lying between them. Germline loops: CDR1 KGHDR, CDR2 SFDVKD.

This clonotype was observed at least ten times. The chain employs TRBV6-5 and TRBJ2-5; 7 bases agree with TRBD1. V was clipped by 4 bases and J by 3 bases; unmatched bases: 5. This CDR3 contains 14 residues. Germline lookup yields CDR1 MNHEY and CDR2 SVGAGI. The CDR3 sequence: CASSSGTAKETQYF. CDR3 coding DNA: TGTGCCAGCAGTTCCGGGACAGCCAAAGAGACCCAGTACTTC.

This clonotype has ten or more counts. The V call is TRBV19, the J call TRBJ1-5; no firm D call. Germline-derived CDR1 and CDR2 are LNHDA and SQIVND (reference sequence). CDR3 length: 14 residues. V gave up 7 bases and J gave up 4 bases, with 14 bases separating them. The CDR3, as DNA: TGTGCCAGTATGGTGAGCCCTGGAAATCAGCCCCAGCATTTT. It specifies CASMVSPGNQPQHF.

This clonotype has at least ten counts. V usage is TRBV7-2 and J usage is TRBJ1-5; 7 positions match TRBD1. V was pared by 4 bases and J by 8 bases, with 11 bases of the junction left unmatched. Looked up from germline, CDR1 is SGHTA and CDR2 is FQGNSA. This CDR3 spans 15 amino acids. The CDR3 reads CASSSSTGRREPQHF. The CDR3 bases are TGTGCCAGCAGCTCCTCGACAGGGAGGAGGGAGCCCCAGCATTTT.

J is TRBJ1-6 and V is TRBV11-2; no definite D call. The germline CDR1 and CDR2 sequences are SGHAT and FQNNGV. CDR3 length: 15 residues. Trimming removed 0 bases at V and 5 bases at J, with 8 bases between. The CDR3 coding sequence is TGTGCCAGCAGCTTAGACGGAGATGATAATTCACCCCTCCACTTT. Its protein is CASSLDGDDNSPLHF.

The chain is built from TRBV6-1 and TRBJ1-5, with 7 bases matching TRBD1. The length of the CDR3 is 13 residues. The V gene end was trimmed by 6 bases and the J gene end by 5 bases; junction bases not matched to a gene: 4. Per the germline V gene, CDR1 is MNHNS and CDR2 is SASEGT. In DNA form, the CDR3 reads TGTGCCAGCAGGACAGGGACCCATCAGCCCCAGCATTTT. This sequence encodes CASRTGTHQPQHF.

The table lists this clonotype with many counts. J is TRBJ2-7 and V is TRBV6-7, with 8 nucleotides matching TRBD2. TRBV6-7 is known as an ORF, though its function is uncertain. The CDR3 runs to 14 residues. V lost 5 bases and J lost 3; bases outside the gene matches: 6. CDR3: CASSPTGTSYEQYF. The CDR3 DNA sequence: TGTGCCAGCAGTCCCACCGGGACTAGCTACGAGCAGTACTTC.

A remark on this clonotype: Relative to the germline gene, one junction end is altered; a read error may explain this. The rearrangement uses TRBV27 and TRBJ2-7; D ambiguous. The CDR3 totals 14 residues. CDR1 is MNHEY and CDR2 is SMNVEV in the germline V gene (reference sequence). The CDR3 nucleotides are TGTGCCAGCACGTCCCCGATAGACACCTACGATCAGTACTTC. Its protein is CASTSPIDTYDQYF.

Turning to this clonotype: A much bigger clone sits one base away, suggesting this may be a read error. CDR3 in DNA: TGTGCCAGTAGTAGCCCCCTGAACACCGGGGAGCTGCTTTTT. This sequence encodes CASSSPLNTGELLF. The V call is TRBV19, the J call TRBJ2-2, with a weak D call TRBD2 (5 bases). This CDR3 contains 14 residues. Germline-derived CDR1 and CDR2 are LNHDA and SQIVND (reference sequence).

The V and J genes are TRBV5-1 and TRBJ2-2, with a possible D match to TRBD1 (6 bases). Germline V CDR1 and CDR2: SGHRS, YFSETQ. Trimming took 4 bases from V and 3 from J, leaving 19 bases between them. The CDR3 has 17 amino acids. The CDR3 sequence is CASSVQPGVMYTGELFF. In DNA, the CDR3 is TGCGCCAGCAGCGTCCAACCAGGGGTCATGTACACCGGGGAGCTGTTTTTT.

The table lists this clonotype with many counts. The rearrangement links TRBV27 to TRBJ2-5, with D unresolved. V was cut by 3 bases and J by 0 bases, with 8 bases left in between. There are 14 residues in the CDR3. Germline values: CDR1 MNHEY, CDR2 SMNVEV (reference sequence). In nucleotides, the CDR3 is TGTGCCAGCAGTTTGTCCCCCTACCAAGAGACCCAGTACTTC. It encodes CASSLSPYQETQYF.

In this sample, this clonotype turned up many times. The V call is TRBV28, the J call TRBJ1-5; 11 nucleotides line up with TRBD1. Trimming removed 3 bases from V and 0 bases from J; junction bases left unmatched: 7. Germline V gene lookup returns CDR1 MDHEN and CDR2 SYDVKM. The CDR3 length is 18 residues. The CDR3 loop is CASSFPGTGGPSNQPQHF. CDR3 in DNA: TGTGCCAGCAGTTTTCCCGGGACAGGGGGTCCTAGCAATCAGCCCCAGCATTTT.

Turning to this clonotype: One junction end disagrees with the germline gene, perhaps due to a read error. V gene TRBV6-2 or TRBV6-3 combines with J gene TRBJ1-1; perhaps TRBD1 as D (5 bases). This CDR3 contains 16 residues. Germline CDR1 is MNHEY and CDR2 is SVGEGT. CDR3 sequence reads: CASSSGRGEVLTEVCF. DNA for the CDR3: TGTGCCAGCAGTTCGGGGCGTGGGGAGGTTCTTACTGAAGTTTGCTTT.

This clonotype was detected many times. CDR3 bases: TGTGCCAGCACTCTGGGGGGGGCTCCATACGACATTCAGTACTTC. This encodes CASTLGGAPYDIQYF. The chain is built from TRBV28 and TRBJ2-4, with a possible D match to TRBD2 (7 bases). The V end was cut by 7 bases, the J end by 8 bases, with 21 bases between. The CDR3 contains 15 residues. In germline, CDR1 is MDHEN, CDR2 SYDVKM.

In this sample, this clonotype turned up many times. CDR3 in amino acids: CASSPVERRVETQYF. In nucleotides, the CDR3 is TGTGCCAGCAGCCCAGTCGAGCGGAGGGTGGAGACCCAGTACTTC. The gene calls are TRBV7-3 and TRBJ2-5; possibly TRBD2 for D (6 bases). The V and J ends lost 5 bases and 5 bases respectively, with 18 bases between them. CDR1 and CDR2 from the germline V gene are SGHTA and FQGTGA. The CDR3 sequence is 15 residues long.